This T cell receptor (beta chain) was observed in a study of early stage breast cancer tumors (TCRdb year 2017). With regard to the full study: Of the roughly 15 invasive breast tumors, twelve were found to be estrogen receptor-positive, progesterone receptor-positive and HER2-negative. Eight of the 12 ER+/PR+/HER2- tumors were invasive ductal carcinomas, while the other four were invasive lobular carcinomas. On average, each sample had about 10-fold read coverage. A total of 2 million to 3 million templates, representing approximately 1,100,000 unique clonotypes, were detected across all samples. General findings and caveats noted by the study authors: The small cohort size prevented analysis by tumor subtype. Compared with adjacent normal breast tissue, tumors had approximately 2.7-fold higher T cell density and higher clonality. Chain pairing and functional markers such as CD4, CD8 and FOXP3 were not captured by bulk genomic DNA sequencing of unsorted cells. Repertoires from blood and normal breast were more alike than repertoires from blood and tumor, and in about 90% of the 16 patients, comparing each tissue with blood separated tumor from normal. Enriched TCRB sequences shared across patients were found to be mostly commonly generated sequences that were unlikely to play an important role in the tumor microenvironment.

The study profiled bulk TCR beta-chain repertoires in matched peripheral blood, tumor and adjacent normal breast tissue taken from fewer than 20 patients with early-stage breast cancer. Before surgery, whole blood (about 4.5-11 mL) was collected into EDTA tubes and processed within 2 hours. Peripheral blood mononuclear cells were isolated by Ficoll-Paque centrifugation in SepMate-50 tubes. PBMCs were cryopreserved in about 90% FBS with approximately 10% DMSO in aliquots of about 1.8 to 4.5 million cells and stored in liquid nitrogen. Genomic DNA was extracted with the Qiagen AllPrep DNA/RNA Mini kit. Each sample was amplified in two independent genomic DNA replicates, using 0.4 to 0.6 ug for blood and about 1.5 ug for tumor or normal breast. TCRB sequencing of genomic DNA was carried out with the ImmunoSeq Intro kit according to the manufacturer's instructions. Multiplex PCR ran 30 to 40 cycles with proprietary primers and spike-in control sequences for absolute quantification. An 87-bp fragment spanning the CDR3 and flanking V and J genes was sequenced with single-end 150-bp reads. Seven samples, each with two replicates, were multiplexed per lane of an Illumina MiSeq using version 3.0 chemistry. As for how the authors treated the data: Raw data were processed with the vendor's proprietary pipeline, and both replicates were merged into a single result per sample. Productive rearrangements sharing the V-gene family, CDR3 amino acid sequence and J-gene segment were defined as clonotypes. Clonality was calculated as 1 minus the normalized Shannon entropy (Pielou evenness) of TCRB abundances. T cell density was estimated as total templates divided by the number of input cells, with the number of input cells inferred from the DNA input amount. Recon was used with default parameters to estimate total repertoire diversity and clonality. A clonotype was considered tumor-enriched if its abundance in tumor exceeded 0.1% and was at least 32-fold higher than its abundance in normal breast. Imported from immuneACCESS, the table was reduced by TCRdb to in-frame sequences with V and J called. These copies leave out some clones; in studies compared against another copy, an unresolved V gene accounts for under half, and the cause of the remainder is not known. V and J calls and clone size are given by that table; D and trimming were obtained from the DNA. This sample holds some 41,000 clones; around 72% were observed only once. Of the sample, approximately 7.1% is held by the ten largest clones.

V loses 0 bases at its end and J loses 7 bases; junction bases beyond the gene matches: 13. The CDR3 measures 17 amino acids from cysteine to phenylalanine. The read is trimmed to its CDR3 DNA, 51 bases read in frame from base 1. According to the germline V gene, CDR1 reads LGHNA and CDR2 reads YNFKEQ. This clone appeared a few times. No antigen is known for it. No base quality values were provided; no much bigger clone lies one nucleotide off. The identical CDR3 is also encoded by other nucleotide sequences in the sample. Recombination connected TRBV4-2 to TRBJ2-7, and TRBD1 aligns with 9 junction nucleotides. Sequencing was done on a sample of blood. This receptor was obtained from a person in their fifties with breast cancer. The DNA is TGTGCCAGCAGCCAAGATAGGCCGGGACAGGGTTCGAGGGAGCAGTACTTC. Its protein reads: CASSQDRPGQGSREQYF.